A single sample is the source of the 27 T cell receptor beta chains below, sequenced in a study of shared clonotypes between healthy human individuals. This table comes from immunoSEQ multiplex PCR, and its TCRdb copy is limited to in-frame clones, with some not included. This table holds roughly 1,500,000 clones, approximately 98% found once. The sequencing sample was made of naive CD4+ T cells sorted from blood. The subset: CD45RA+ positively selected. The receptor source for this set is a man between 25 and 39 years old in good health.

This clone has just one count. V usage is TRBV11-2 and J usage is TRBJ2-2; D not certain. V was clipped by 3 bases and J by 0 bases, with 5 bases between them. This CDR3 comprises 14 residues. CDR1 is SGHAT and CDR2 is FQNNGV in the germline V gene. CDR3 region: CASSFTANTGELFF. CDR3 nucleotide sequence: TGTGCCAGCAGCTTTACAGCGAACACCGGGGAGCTGTTTTTT.

In this sample, this clone turned up once. The chain is built from TRBV9 and TRBJ2-3; D is perhaps TRBD2 (5 bases). V was trimmed by 3 bases and J by 0 bases, leaving 11 bases between them. Germline CDR1 and CDR2: SGDLS and YYNGEE. The CDR3 sequence is 15 residues long. Here the CDR3 reads CASSASGSSTDTQYF. The CDR3 nucleotides are TGTGCCAGCAGCGCGAGCGGCTCTAGCACAGATACGCAGTATTTT.

This chain uses TRBV28 with TRBJ2-7; 9 positions match TRBD1. Losses at the gene ends were 6 bases for V and 7 bases for J; bases not matched to a gene: 10. The CDR3 contains 14 residues. The germline gives CDR1 MDHEN, CDR2 SYDVKM. CDR3 in amino acids: CASRLPDRGIEQYF. The CDR3 DNA follows: TGTGCCAGCAGACTCCCGGACAGGGGTATTGAGCAGTACTTC.

V gene TRBV21-1 combines with J gene TRBJ2-4; the table's D gene call, TRBD1, was not cross checked with the DNA. TRBV21-1 is reported as a pseudogene. CDR3 length equals 16 residues. In DNA form, the CDR3 reads TGTGCCAGCAGCAAAATAAAGGGACAGGGGGTCTACATTCAGTACTTC. It is translated as CASSKIKGQGVYIQYF.

This chain links TRBV4-1 with TRBJ1-4; D is unclear. V was shortened by 3 bases and J by 0 bases, with 11 bases between the two germline ends. The CDR3 runs 16 residues. From germline, CDR1 is MGHRA and CDR2 YSYEKL. Written as DNA, the CDR3 is TGCGCCAGCAGCCACGAGAGCAGAACAACTAATGAAAAACTGTTTTTT. Amino acid sequence: CASSHESRTTNEKLFF.

The CDR3 DNA reads as TGTGCCACCAGCAATCTGACAGGGATAAACTATGGCTACACCTTC. Translating it yields CATSNLTGINYGYTF. The chain couples TRBV15 to TRBJ1-2, with 7 bases identical to TRBD1. Losses at the gene ends were 4 bases for V and 2 bases for J; bases not matched to a gene: 7. CDR1 is LNHNV and CDR2 is YYDKDF in the germline V gene (reference sequence). The CDR3 sequence is 15 residues long.

The V call is TRBV28, the J call TRBJ1-2; tentatively, D is TRBD1 (5 bases). From germline, CDR1 is MDHEN and CDR2 SYDVKM. This CDR3 comprises 14 residues. V was clipped by 5 bases and J by 2 bases, with 12 bases between them. CDR3 protein: CASSHGTVNYGYTF. The CDR3 coding sequence is TGTGCCAGCAGTCACGGGACCGTGAACTATGGCTACACCTTC.

The genes are TRBV7-6 and TRBJ1-2; 9 nucleotides line up with TRBD1. CDR1 SGHVS and CDR2 FNYEAQ come from the germline V gene. J gave up 6 bases and V 1 base, and 6 bases lay outside the gene matches. This CDR3 region has 15 residues. CDR3 nucleotides: TGTGCCAGCAGCTTAGGCCAACAGGGGGCTAATGGCTACACCTTC. The encoded protein is CASSLGQQGANGYTF.

This clone was recorded once. The V and J genes are TRBV21-1 and TRBJ2-7. TRBV21-1 is designated a pseudogene. The CDR3 runs 13 residues. The CDR3 reads CASSKEGLDEQYF. The DNA of the CDR3 is TGTGCCAGCAGCAAAGAGGGTTTGGACGAGCAGTACTTC.

The chain joins TRBV21-1 to TRBJ1-1. TRBV21-1 is given as a pseudogene. The CDR3 runs to 17 residues. CDR3 region: CASSMRYVLIIGTEAFF. CDR3 nucleotides: TGTGCCAGCAGCATGCGGTACGTCCTAATCATTGGAACTGAAGCTTTCTTT.

The V call is TRBV7-2, the J call TRBJ2-7; no definite D call. V was shortened by 2 bases and J by 0 bases, with 14 bases between the two germline ends. The CDR3 sequence is 16 residues long. Germline-derived CDR1 and CDR2 are SGHTA and FQGNSA. The CDR3 region has the DNA TGTGCCAGCAGCTTACTCTGGGCGGATAGCTCCTACGAGCAGTACTTC. Amino acid sequence: CASSLLWADSSYEQYF.

V is TRBV18 and J is TRBJ2-3, with 8 bases lining up with TRBD2. The V and J ends lost 6 bases and 1 base, in that order; junction bases with no gene match: 0. Germline V CDR1 and CDR2: KGHSH, LQKENI. The CDR3 covers 13 residues. Here the CDR3 DNA reads TGTGCCAGCTCGACTAGCGGCACAGATACGCAGTATTTT. It codes for CASSTSGTDTQYF.

This rearrangement joins TRBV6-5 to TRBJ1-1, with D uncertain. CDR1 and CDR2 from the germline V gene are MNHEY and SVGAGI. V lost 0 bases, J lost 5 bases, and 10 bases lay in between. There are 14 residues in the CDR3. The DNA of the CDR3 is TGTGCCAGCAGTTACTCGAAGGTGTCGACTGAAGCTTTCTTT. This encodes CASSYSKVSTEAFF.

The V and J genes are TRBV5-6 and TRBJ1-3, with a possible D match to TRBD1 (5 bases). V lost 2 bases to trimming and J lost 1 base, with 10 bases between them. Germline V gives CDR1 SGHDT, CDR2 YYEEEE. The CDR3 has 15 residues. In DNA, the CDR3 is TGTGCCAGCAGCTTCAGACAGTTTTCTGGAAACACCATATATTTT. Translating gives CASSFRQFSGNTIYF.

With respect to this clone: Other DNA sequences in this sample translate to the same CDR3. The gene calls are TRBV9 and TRBJ2-2, with 9 bases matching TRBD1. This CDR3 is built from 16 residues. V lost 4 bases to trimming and J lost 1 base; unmatched junction nucleotides: 5. Germline lookup yields CDR1 SGDLS and CDR2 YYNGEE. The CDR3 DNA is TGTGCCAGCAGCCCGAGGACAGGGGAGAACACCGGGGAGCTGTTTTTT. Translation gives CASSPRTGENTGELFF.

This CDR3 is CASSEKGHYGYTF. The CDR3 DNA is TGTGCCAGCAGTGAAAAGGGGCACTATGGCTACACCTTC. This sequence joins TRBV2 and TRBJ1-2, with a weak D call TRBD1 (5 bases). This CDR3 is 13 amino acids long. Trimming took 2 bases from V and 3 from J, leaving 7 bases between them. In germline, CDR1 is SNHLY, CDR2 FYNNEI.

The CDR3 DNA reads as TGTGCCAGCAGCTTGGGACAGGTCAATGGCTACACCTTC. This translates into CASSLGQVNGYTF. V usage is TRBV13 and J usage is TRBJ1-2; TRBD1 matches 8 bases. The germline V gene encodes CDR1 PRHDT and CDR2 FYEKMQ (reference sequence). The V segment lost 3 bases and the J segment 6 bases; nucleotides outside the gene matches: 3. The CDR3 length is 13 residues.

This sequence joins TRBV5-4 and TRBJ2-1, with 12 bases matching TRBD2. Germline trimming cut 0 bases from V and 7 bases from J; bases unmatched to any gene: 2. Germline CDR1 reads SGHNT; CDR2 reads YYREEE (reference sequence). This CDR3 spans 15 amino acids. In DNA, the CDR3 is TGTGCCAGCAGCTTGGGGACTAGCGGGACTAATGAGCAGTTCTTC. It is translated as CASSLGTSGTNEQFF.

The chain couples TRBV6-6 to TRBJ2-7; D is uncertain. V dropped 5 bases and J dropped 3 bases, with 8 bases sitting between them. The CDR3 length is 12 residues. Looked up from germline, CDR1 is MNHNY and CDR2 is SVGAGI (reference sequence). CDR3 loop: CASSLGRYEQYF. The CDR3 region has the DNA TGTGCCAGCAGTCTAGGCCGCTACGAGCAGTACTTC.

The genes are TRBV29-1 and TRBJ2-1; D not certain. The CDR3 spans 16 residues. Germline lookup yields CDR1 SQVTM and CDR2 ANQGSEA. V lost 1 base, J lost 1 base, and 14 bases lay in between. CDR3 coding DNA: TGCAGCGTTGAAGGTTCTCTACTTCGGTCCTACAATGAGCAGTTCTTC. Its protein is CSVEGSLLRSYNEQFF.

The genes are TRBV18 and TRBJ2-3, with 7 positions matching TRBD2. V was pared by 6 bases and J by 2 bases, with 8 bases of the junction left unmatched. The CDR3 is 15 residues long. Germline V gene lookup returns CDR1 KGHSH and CDR2 LQKENI. The CDR3 here is CASSRLAPNTDTQYF. CDR3 in DNA: TGTGCCAGCTCCCGACTAGCTCCGAACACAGATACGCAGTATTTT.

The chain joins TRBV28 to TRBJ1-3; perhaps TRBD1 as D (5 bases). The germline V and J ends were trimmed by 2 bases and 4 bases, with 15 bases remaining between them. Germline V lookup: CDR1 MDHEN, CDR2 SYDVKM. The CDR3 has 16 amino acids. The CDR3 here is CASSLRPGRLGNTIYF. CDR3 sequence (DNA): TGTGCCAGCAGTTTACGTCCAGGGAGGCTGGGAAACACCATATATTTT. The variable domain in full, completed from reference TRBV28 and TRBJ1-3, reads DVKVTQSSRYLVKRTGEKVFLECVQDMDHENMFWYRQDPGLGLRLIYFSYDVKMKEKGDIPEGYSVSREKKERFSLILESASTNQTSMYLCASSLRPGRLGNTIYFGEGSWLTVV.

The CDR3 loop reads CASSVATSNRGEQETQYF. CDR3 nucleotide sequence: TGTGCCAGCAGCGTAGCTACGAGTAATCGAGGGGAACAAGAGACCCAGTACTTC. This rearrangement joins TRBV9 to TRBJ2-5; D assignment may be TRBD1 or TRBD2 (5 bases each). CDR1 and CDR2 (germline): SGDLS, YYNGEE. The CDR3 has 18 amino acids. Trimming cost V 0 bases and J 2 bases, with 20 bases left between them.

The rearrangement uses TRBV28 and TRBJ2-7; 8 positions match TRBD2. J gave up 2 bases and V 0 bases, and 3 bases lay outside the gene matches. CDR1 and CDR2 from the germline V gene are MDHEN and SYDVKM. This CDR3 comprises 15 residues. The CDR3: CASSLWREVAYEQYF. Written as DNA, the CDR3 is TGTGCCAGCAGTTTATGGCGGGAGGTGGCCTACGAGCAGTACTTC.

The CDR3 DNA follows: TGTGCCAGCAGCTTCGGCAGAAACACTGAAGCTTTCTTT. Protein: CASSFGRNTEAFF. The chain carries TRBV7-2 and TRBJ1-1; D is uncertain. This CDR3 is 13 amino acids long. The germline V gene has CDR1 SGHTA and CDR2 FQGNSA. V shed 3 bases and J shed 2 bases, with 7 bases lying between them.

This chain links TRBV7-6 with TRBJ1-2, with D perhaps TRBD1 (5 bases). The CDR3 covers 13 residues. Germline V gene lookup returns CDR1 SGHVS and CDR2 FNYEAQ. V was trimmed by 4 bases and J by 10 bases, leaving 16 bases between them. CDR3 sequence: CASSSGQGHVYTF. Here the CDR3 DNA reads TGTGCCAGCAGCTCCGGGCAGGGTCATGTCTACACCTTC. Full variable domain (outside the CDR3, taken from reference TRBV7-6 and TRBJ1-2): GAGVSQSPRYKVTKRGQDVALRCDPISGHVSLYWYRQALGQGPEFLTYFNYEAQQDKSGLPNDRFSAERPEGSISTLTIQRTEQRDSAMYRCASSSGQGHVYTFGSGTRLTVV.

The genes are TRBV7-2 and TRBJ2-3, with 12 bases identical to TRBD2. This CDR3 has 16 residues. CDR1 is SGHTA and CDR2 is FQGNSA in the germline V gene. The J segment lost 7 bases and the V segment lost 5 bases, leaving 10 bases of the junction unmatched. CDR3 DNA: TGTGCCAGCAGCATCCGACTAGCGGGAGACGGTTATACGCAGTATTTT. This codes for CASSIRLAGDGYTQYF.